The 2 T cell receptor beta chains below come from one sample, sequenced in a study of T cells in Graves' hyperthyroidism and ophthalmopathy. RNA transcripts provided the source from which TCR beta CDR3 regions were amplified. Initially, a first-round RT-PCR of the TCR CDR3 employed the HTBI primer set. TCRdb recomputed calls from the multiplex PCR reads with MiXCR, one row per CDR3 protein. The sample lists 390,000 or so distinct CDR3 sequences, 14% to 15% occurring once. Material for sequencing was blood. These receptors all stem from a man younger than 35 with Graves' ophthalmopathy.

This clonotype has ten or more counts. The chain is built from TRBV12-3 or TRBV12-4 and TRBJ1-3; D uncertain. Trimming removed 0 bases at V and 3 bases at J, with 9 bases between. The length of the CDR3 is 15 residues. Here the CDR3 DNA reads TGTGCCAGCAGTTTAGCCGGGTACAGTGGAAACACCATATATTTT. This codes for CASSLAGYSGNTIYF.

This clonotype was seen a handful of times. The chain employs TRBV20-1 and TRBJ2-5, with 8 bases lining up with TRBD2. The CDR3 covers 14 residues. The germline V gene encodes CDR1 DFQATT and CDR2 SNEGSKA (reference sequence). Trimming took 6 bases from V and 14 from J; bases not matched to a gene: 20. The CDR3: CSATPGLGFSLTYF. CDR3 in DNA: TGCAGTGCCACCCCGGGACTAGGTTTTTCCCTCACTTACTTC.